This entry lists 6 T cell receptor beta chains sequenced from one sample in a study of blood T cell repertoires in COVID-19. Using immunoSEQ multiplex PCR, the repertoire was profiled, and TCRdb retains in-frame clones only, with some absent. The sample records around 430,000 clones, about 91% being singletons. The specimen was peripheral blood. The receptor set was obtained from a woman in her forties or fifties with COVID-19, enrolled during active disease.

This chain uses TRBV5-1 with TRBJ1-3; tentative D call: TRBD1 (6 bases). Germline loops: CDR1 SGHRS, CDR2 YFSETQ. Between the trimmed V and J ends, which lost 4 bases and 0 bases, there was a span of 17 bases. The CDR3 is 17 amino acids. CDR3 protein: CASSEGDKGLSGNTIYF. In nucleotides, the CDR3 is TGCGCCAGCAGCGAGGGGGACAAAGGCCTCTCTGGAAACACCATATATTTT.

The CDR3 DNA reads as TGTGCCAGCAGTCCTCAAACAGGGGGCTGGGCCAACGTCCTGACTTTC. This encodes CASSPQTGGWANVLTF. This chain connects TRBV28 to TRBJ2-6; TRBD1 agrees at 9 bases. Germline V gene lookup returns CDR1 MDHEN and CDR2 SYDVKM. After removal of 5 bases from V and 5 bases from J, the junction contained 7 bases not matched to a gene. The CDR3 is 16 residues long.

This rearrangement joins TRBV5-1 to TRBJ1-3, with a weak D call TRBD1 (6 bases). The V gene's germline CDR1 is SGHRS and CDR2 YFSETQ. CDR3 length: 16 residues. Trimming shortened V by 3 bases and J by 0 bases, and 13 bases separated the two germline ends. CDR3 sequence: CASSSGTKLSGNTIYF. CDR3 sequence (DNA): TGCGCCAGCAGCTCCGGGACAAAACTCTCTGGAAACACCATATATTTT.

About this clone: Other DNA variants within this sample encode the same CDR3. This chain connects TRBV18 to TRBJ1-1; 9 positions match TRBD1. Germline lookup yields CDR1 KGHSH and CDR2 LQKENI. This CDR3 is 13 amino acids long. J was trimmed by 6 bases and V by 3 bases; bases with no gene match: 2. The CDR3 DNA is TGTGCCAGCTCACCGGGACAGGGCGCTGAAGCTTTCTTT. Amino acid sequence: CASSPGQGAEAFF.

The V and J genes are TRBV15 and TRBJ2-4, with D possibly TRBD2 on 6 matching bases. The length of the CDR3 is 16 residues. Germline loops: CDR1 LNHNV, CDR2 YYDKDF (reference sequence). V shed 1 base and J shed 0 bases, with 10 bases lying between them. Here the CDR3 DNA reads TGTGCCACCAGCAGAGGCGGAGCGGGAGCCAAAAACATTCAGTACTTC. Its translation is CATSRGGAGAKNIQYF.

The J gene is TRBJ1-1, the V gene TRBV27; 7 bases fit TRBD1. CDR3 size: 14 residues. After removal of 2 bases from V and 5 bases from J, the junction contained 5 bases not matched to a gene. CDR1 is MNHEY and CDR2 is SMNVEV in the germline V gene (reference sequence). The CDR3 nucleotides read TGTGCCAGCAGTTTAAAGCCAGGGGGAACTGAAGCTTTCTTT. Amino acid sequence: CASSLKPGGTEAFF.